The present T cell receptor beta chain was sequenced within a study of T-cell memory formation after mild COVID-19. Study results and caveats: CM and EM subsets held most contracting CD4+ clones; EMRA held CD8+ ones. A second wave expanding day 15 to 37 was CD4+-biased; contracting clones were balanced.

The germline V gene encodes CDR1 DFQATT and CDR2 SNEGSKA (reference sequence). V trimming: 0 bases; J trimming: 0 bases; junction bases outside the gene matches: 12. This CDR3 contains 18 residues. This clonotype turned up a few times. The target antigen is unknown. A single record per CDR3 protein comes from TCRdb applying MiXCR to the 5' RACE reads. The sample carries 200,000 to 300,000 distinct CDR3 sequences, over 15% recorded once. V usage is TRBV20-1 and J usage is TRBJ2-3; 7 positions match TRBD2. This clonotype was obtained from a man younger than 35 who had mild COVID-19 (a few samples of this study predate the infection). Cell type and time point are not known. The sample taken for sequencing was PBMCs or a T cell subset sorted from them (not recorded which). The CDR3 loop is CSARDPMGRGGSTDTQYF. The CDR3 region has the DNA TGCAGTGCTAGAGATCCGATGGGGCGGGGAGGGAGCACAGATACGCAGTATTTT.